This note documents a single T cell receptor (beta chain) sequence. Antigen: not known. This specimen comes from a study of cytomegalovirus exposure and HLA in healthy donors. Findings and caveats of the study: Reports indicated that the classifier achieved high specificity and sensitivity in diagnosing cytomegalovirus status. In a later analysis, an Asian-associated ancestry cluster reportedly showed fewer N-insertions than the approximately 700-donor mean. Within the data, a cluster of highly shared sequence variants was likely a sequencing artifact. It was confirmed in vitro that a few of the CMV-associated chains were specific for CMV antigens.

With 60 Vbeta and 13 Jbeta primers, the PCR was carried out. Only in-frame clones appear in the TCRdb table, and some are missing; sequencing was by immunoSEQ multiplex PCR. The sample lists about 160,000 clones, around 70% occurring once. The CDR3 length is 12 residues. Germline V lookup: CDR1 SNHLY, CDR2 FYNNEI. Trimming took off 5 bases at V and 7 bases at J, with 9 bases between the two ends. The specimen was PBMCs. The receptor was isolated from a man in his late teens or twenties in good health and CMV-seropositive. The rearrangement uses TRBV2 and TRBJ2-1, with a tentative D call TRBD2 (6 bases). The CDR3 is CASSQGRNEQFF. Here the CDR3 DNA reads TGTGCCAGCAGTCAAGGGAGGAATGAGCAGTTCTTC.